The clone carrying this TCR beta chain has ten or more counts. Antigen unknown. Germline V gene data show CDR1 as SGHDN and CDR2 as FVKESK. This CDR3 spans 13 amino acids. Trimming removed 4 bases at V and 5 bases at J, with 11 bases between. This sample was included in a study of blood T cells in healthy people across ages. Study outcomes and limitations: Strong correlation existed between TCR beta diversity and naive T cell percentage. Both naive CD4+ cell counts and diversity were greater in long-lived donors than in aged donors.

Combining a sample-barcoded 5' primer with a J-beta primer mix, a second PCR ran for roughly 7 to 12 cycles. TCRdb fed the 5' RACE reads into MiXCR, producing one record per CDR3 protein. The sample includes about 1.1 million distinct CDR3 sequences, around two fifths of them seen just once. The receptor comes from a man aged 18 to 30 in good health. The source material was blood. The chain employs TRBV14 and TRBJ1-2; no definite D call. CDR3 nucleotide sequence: TGTGCCAGCAGCCCTGCTGGAGGTTATGGCTACACCTTC. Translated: CASSPAGGYGYTF.